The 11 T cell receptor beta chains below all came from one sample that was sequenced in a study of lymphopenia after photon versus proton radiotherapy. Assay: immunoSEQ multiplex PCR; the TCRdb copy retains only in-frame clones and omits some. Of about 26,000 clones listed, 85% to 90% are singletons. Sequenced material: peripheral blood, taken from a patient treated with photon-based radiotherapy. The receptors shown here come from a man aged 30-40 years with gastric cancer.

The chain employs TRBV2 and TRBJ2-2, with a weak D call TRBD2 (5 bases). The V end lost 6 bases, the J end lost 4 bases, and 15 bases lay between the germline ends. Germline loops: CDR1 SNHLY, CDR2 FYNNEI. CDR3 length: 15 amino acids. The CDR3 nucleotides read TGTGCCAGCAGCACGGACTCTGGGGTCACCGGGGAGCTGTTTTTT. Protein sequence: CASSTDSGVTGELFF.

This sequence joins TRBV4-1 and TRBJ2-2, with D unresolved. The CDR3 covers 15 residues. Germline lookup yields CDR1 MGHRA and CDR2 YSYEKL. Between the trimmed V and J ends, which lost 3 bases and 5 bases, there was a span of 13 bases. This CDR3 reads CASSHPPTATGELFF. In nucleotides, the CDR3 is TGCGCCAGCAGCCACCCCCCTACTGCGACCGGGGAGCTGTTTTTT.

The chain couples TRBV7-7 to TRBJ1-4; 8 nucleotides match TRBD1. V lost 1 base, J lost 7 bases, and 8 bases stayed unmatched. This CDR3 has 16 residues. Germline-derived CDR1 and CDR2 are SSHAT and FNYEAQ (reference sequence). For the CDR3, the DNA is TGTGCCAGCAGCTTAGGCCCCGGACAGGGAGGTGAAAAACTGTTTTTT. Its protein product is CASSLGPGQGGEKLFF.

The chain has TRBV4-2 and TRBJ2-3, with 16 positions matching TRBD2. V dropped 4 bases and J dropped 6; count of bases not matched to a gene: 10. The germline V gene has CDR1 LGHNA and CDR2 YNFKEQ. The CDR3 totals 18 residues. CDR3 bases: TGTGCCAGCAGCCTTCCGGGACTAGCGGGGGGGATCCCGGATACGCAGTATTTT. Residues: CASSLPGLAGGIPDTQYF.

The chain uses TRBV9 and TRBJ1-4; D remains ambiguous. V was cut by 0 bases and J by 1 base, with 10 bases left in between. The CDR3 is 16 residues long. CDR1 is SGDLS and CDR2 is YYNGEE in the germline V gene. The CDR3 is CASSVGGGRTNEKLFF. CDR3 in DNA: TGTGCCAGCAGCGTAGGAGGAGGGAGAACTAATGAAAAACTGTTTTTT.

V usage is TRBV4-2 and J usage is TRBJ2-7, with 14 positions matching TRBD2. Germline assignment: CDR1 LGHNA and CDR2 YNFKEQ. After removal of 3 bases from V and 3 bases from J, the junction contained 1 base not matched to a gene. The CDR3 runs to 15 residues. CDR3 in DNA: TGTGCCAGCAGCCACGGGACTAGCGGGAGCTACGAGCAGTACTTC. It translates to CASSHGTSGSYEQYF.

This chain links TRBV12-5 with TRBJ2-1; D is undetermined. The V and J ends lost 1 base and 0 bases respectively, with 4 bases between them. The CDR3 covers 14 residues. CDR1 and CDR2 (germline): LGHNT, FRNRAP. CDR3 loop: CASGLGSSYNEQFF. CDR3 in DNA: TGTGCTAGTGGTTTGGGTAGCTCCTACAATGAGCAGTTCTTC.

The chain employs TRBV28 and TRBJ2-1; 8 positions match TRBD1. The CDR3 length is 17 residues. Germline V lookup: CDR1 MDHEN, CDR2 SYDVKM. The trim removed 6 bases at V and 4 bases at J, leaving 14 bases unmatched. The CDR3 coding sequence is TGTGCCAGCAGAAGGACGGTAAGACAGGGGCCTTACAATGAGCAGTTCTTC. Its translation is CASRRTVRQGPYNEQFF.

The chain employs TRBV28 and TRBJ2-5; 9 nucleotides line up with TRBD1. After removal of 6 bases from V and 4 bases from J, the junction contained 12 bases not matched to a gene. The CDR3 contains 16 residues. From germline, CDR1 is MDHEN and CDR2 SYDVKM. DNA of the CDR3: TGTGCCAGCAGGTCCACACAGGGGGCTGTACTAGAGACCCAGTACTTC. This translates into CASRSTQGAVLETQYF.

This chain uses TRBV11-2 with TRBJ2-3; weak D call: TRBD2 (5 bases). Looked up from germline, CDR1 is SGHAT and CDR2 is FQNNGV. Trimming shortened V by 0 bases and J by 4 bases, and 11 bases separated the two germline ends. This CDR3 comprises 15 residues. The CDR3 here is CASSLDPSISDTQYF. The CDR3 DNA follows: TGTGCCAGCAGCTTAGATCCTAGCATTTCAGATACGCAGTATTTT.

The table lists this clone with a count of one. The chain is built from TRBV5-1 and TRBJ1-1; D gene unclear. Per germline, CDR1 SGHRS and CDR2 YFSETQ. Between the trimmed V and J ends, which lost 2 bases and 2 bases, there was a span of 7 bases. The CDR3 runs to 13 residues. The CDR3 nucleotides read TGCGCCAGCAGCTTTGTGGGAAACACTGAAGCTTTCTTT. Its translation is CASSFVGNTEAFF.